This record looks at one T cell receptor (beta chain) sequence and its context. This sample is part of a study of blood T cell repertoires in COVID-19. Across the whole study: Collection of acute and convalescent COVID-19 samples took place in the United States, Italy and Spain. In each case, the material was cDNA or gDNA derived from T cells, B-cell-depleted T cells, or PBMCs.

V was clipped by 1 base and J by 6 bases, with 15 bases between them. The CDR3 is 14 residues long. Per the germline V gene, CDR1 is SQVTM and CDR2 is ANQGSEA. Profiled with immunoSEQ multiplex PCR; TCRdb holds only in-frame clones, not every one. This table holds about 200,000 clones, about 88% found once. Source material: peripheral blood. This receptor was obtained from a man aged 40-50 years with active or convalescent COVID-19. V gene TRBV29-1 combines with J gene TRBJ1-2, with TRBD1 as a possible D gene (6 bases). The CDR3 region has the DNA TGCAGCGTTGAAGGTGTGCAGGGGTCGGATGGCTACACCTTC. Protein product: CSVEGVQGSDGYTF.